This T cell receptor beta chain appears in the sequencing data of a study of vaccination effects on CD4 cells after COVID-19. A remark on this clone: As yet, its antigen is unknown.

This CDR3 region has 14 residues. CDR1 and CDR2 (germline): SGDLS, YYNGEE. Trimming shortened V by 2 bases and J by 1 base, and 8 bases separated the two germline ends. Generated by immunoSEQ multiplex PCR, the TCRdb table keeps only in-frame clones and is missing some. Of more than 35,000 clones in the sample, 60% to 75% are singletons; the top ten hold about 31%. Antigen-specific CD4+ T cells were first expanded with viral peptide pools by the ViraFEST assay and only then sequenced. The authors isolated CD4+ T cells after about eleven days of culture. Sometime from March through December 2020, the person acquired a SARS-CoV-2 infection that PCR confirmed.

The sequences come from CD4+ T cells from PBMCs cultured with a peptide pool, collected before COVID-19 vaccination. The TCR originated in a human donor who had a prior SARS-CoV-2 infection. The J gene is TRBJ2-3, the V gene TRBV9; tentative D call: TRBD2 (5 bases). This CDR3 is CASSVRRGTDTQYF. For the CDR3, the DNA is TGTGCCAGCAGCGTCCGGCGGGGCACAGATACGCAGTATTTT.